A single sample is the source of the 31 T cell receptor beta chains below, sequenced in a study of blood T cell repertoires in COVID-19. Measured with immunoSEQ multiplex PCR; TCRdb has only the in-frame clones, and not every one. This table holds about 190,000 clones, roughly 90% found once. The sequencing input was peripheral blood. The receptors derive from a man aged 50 to 59 with acute or convalescent COVID-19.

The chain uses TRBV24-1 and TRBJ2-3, with 8 nucleotides matching TRBD1. Germline trimming cut 7 bases from V and 2 bases from J; bases unmatched to any gene: 7. Germline V CDR1 and CDR2: KGHDR, SFDVKD. The CDR3 sequence is 15 residues long. CDR3 protein: CATSWGQANTDTQYF. DNA for the CDR3: TGTGCCACCAGCTGGGGACAGGCTAACACAGATACGCAGTATTTT.

A few counts support this clone. This rearrangement joins TRBV9 to TRBJ1-1, with 8 positions matching TRBD1. The CDR3 consists of 20 residues. CDR1 is SGDLS and CDR2 is YYNGEE in the germline V gene. The V segment lost 4 bases and the J segment 1 base; nucleotides outside the gene matches: 21. This CDR3 is CASSPSPFDRGTSTNTEAFF. The CDR3 DNA sequence: TGTGCCAGCAGCCCTTCTCCTTTCGACAGGGGAACTTCTACGAACACTGAAGCTTTCTTT.

The rearrangement uses TRBV10-3 and TRBJ1-5; 8 bases line up with TRBD1. V dropped 10 bases and J dropped 1; count of bases not matched to a gene: 3. The CDR3 is 13 amino acids. Germline V gene sequence: CDR1 ENHRY, CDR2 SYGVKD. This CDR3 reads CATGQGSNQPQHF. CDR3 bases: TGTGCCACCGGACAGGGCAGCAATCAGCCCCAGCATTTT.

J is TRBJ2-1 and V is TRBV10-1, with D perhaps TRBD2 (5 bases). The V and J ends lost 3 bases and 5 bases respectively, with 17 bases between them. This CDR3 region has 16 residues. CDR1 and CDR2 from the germline V gene are WNHNN and SYGVQD (reference sequence). In nucleotides, the CDR3 is TGCGCCAGCAGTGATTCGCGGTTGAGGGCCCACAATGAGCAGTTCTTC. This encodes CASSDSRLRAHNEQFF.

V is TRBV7-9 and J is TRBJ1-2; D might be TRBD1 (5 bases). The CDR3 contains 14 residues. With 5 bases removed from V and 5 bases from J, the gap between germline ends came to 15 bases. Looked up from germline, CDR1 is SEHNR and CDR2 is FQNEAQ (reference sequence). In DNA, the CDR3 is TGTGCCAGCAGCCCGGGGGGACCTTGGTATGGCTACACCTTC. It translates to CASSPGGPWYGYTF.

On this clone: The sample contains more than one DNA sequence encoding this CDR3. The chain couples TRBV28 to TRBJ1-2; D possibly corresponds to TRBD1 (5 bases). Looked up from germline, CDR1 is MDHEN and CDR2 is SYDVKM. The CDR3 extends over 14 amino acids. The V and J ends lost 7 bases and 0 bases respectively, with 12 bases between them. The CDR3 here is CASTQGGSNYGYTF. The CDR3 DNA sequence: TGTGCCAGCACTCAGGGCGGCTCTAACTATGGCTACACCTTC.

This sequence joins TRBV5-1 and TRBJ1-2; TRBD1 agrees at 10 bases. The CDR3 runs to 13 residues. Germline lookup yields CDR1 SGHRS and CDR2 YFSETQ. Unmatched junction bases numbered 6, after V lost 7 bases and J lost 6 bases. The CDR3, as DNA: TGCGCCAGCCATGGACAGGGGGTGAATGGCTACACCTTC. Its translation: CASHGQGVNGYTF.

This sequence joins TRBV5-1 and TRBJ1-4, with 8 bases lining up with TRBD1. This CDR3 comprises 14 residues. The V segment lost 4 bases and the J segment 8 bases; nucleotides outside the gene matches: 7. Germline lookup yields CDR1 SGHRS and CDR2 YFSETQ. The CDR3 DNA reads TGCGCCAGCAGCGTTGACAGGGGTCGCGAAAAACTGTTTTTT. Its translation: CASSVDRGREKLFF. The full variable domain, completed using reference TRBV5-1 and TRBJ1-4, is KAGVTQTPRYLIKTRGQQVTLSCSPISGHRSVSWYQQTPGQGLQFLFEYFSETQRNKGNFPGRFSGRQFSNSRSEMNVSTLELGDSALYLCASSVDRGREKLFFGSGTQLSVL.

The rearrangement links TRBV7-3 to TRBJ2-2; D unclear. Between the trimmed V and J ends, which lost 2 bases and 1 base, there was a span of 5 bases. The CDR3 covers 14 residues. In germline, CDR1 is SGHTA, CDR2 FQGTGA. The CDR3 DNA reads as TGTGCCAGCAGCTTATCCTGGAACACCGGGGAGCTGTTTTTT. Amino acid sequence: CASSLSWNTGELFF. The variable domain in full, completed from reference TRBV7-3 and TRBJ2-2, reads GAGVSQTPSNKVTEKGKYVELRCDPISGHTALYWYRQSLGQGPEFLIYFQGTGAADDSGLPNDRFFAVRPEGSVSTLKIQRTERGDSAVYLCASSLSWNTGELFFGEGSRLTVL.

CDR3 protein: CSDQPTGGLRPGNTIYF. The CDR3 DNA sequence: TGCAGCGACCAGCCCACAGGGGGCCTACGTCCTGGAAACACCATATATTTT. The rearrangement joins TRBV29-1 to TRBJ1-3, with TRBD1 identical over 9 bases. The CDR3 spans 17 residues. The germline V gene has CDR1 SQVTM and CDR2 ANQGSEA. After removal of 7 bases from V and 2 bases from J, the junction contained 15 bases not matched to a gene.

The chain recombines TRBV7-8 with TRBJ1-4, with TRBD1 matching 12 bases. With V trimmed by 1 base and J by 7 bases, 4 bases remained unmatched. CDR1 SGHVS and CDR2 FQNEAQ come from the germline V gene. This CDR3 comprises 16 residues. The CDR3 DNA is TGTGCCAGCAGCTTAGACCCGGGACAGGGGGCTGAAAAACTGTTTTTT. Its protein product is CASSLDPGQGAEKLFF.

The rearrangement joins TRBV6-5 to TRBJ2-5; TRBD2 agrees at 16 bases. J gave up 4 bases and V 6 bases, and 2 bases lay outside the gene matches. This CDR3 contains 15 residues. Germline V gene sequence: CDR1 MNHEY, CDR2 SVGAGI. The DNA of the CDR3 is TGTGCCAGCAGGGGACTAGCGGGGGGGCGAGAGACCCAGTACTTC. Its translation: CASRGLAGGRETQYF.

This clone has just one count. J is TRBJ2-7 and V is TRBV6-5, with TRBD2 identical over 11 bases. CDR3 length: 15 amino acids. Germline CDR1 is MNHEY and CDR2 is SVGAGI. V lost 2 bases to trimming and J lost 4 bases; unmatched junction nucleotides: 4. The CDR3 here is CASSYLAGGFYEQYF. CDR3 in DNA: TGTGCCAGCAGTTACCTAGCGGGAGGATTTTACGAGCAGTACTTC.

CDR3 in DNA: TGTGCCACCGCCCCCTCCTTTGCGCTCCACAATGAGCAGTTCTTC. Its protein product is CATAPSFALHNEQFF. The chain joins TRBV6-4 to TRBJ2-1; D gene ambiguous. Trimming removed 10 bases from V and 5 bases from J, with 21 bases in between. Germline-derived CDR1 and CDR2 are MRHNA and SNTAGT. The length of the CDR3 is 15 residues.

This clone was counted a few times. The J gene is TRBJ2-1, the V gene TRBV18; 9 bases are shared with TRBD1. Germline V gives CDR1 KGHSH, CDR2 LQKENI. J lost 7 bases, V lost 5 bases, and 9 bases had no gene match. The CDR3 runs 15 residues. The CDR3 loop reads CASSFSSGTGNEQFF. DNA of the CDR3: TGTGCCAGCTCATTCTCAAGCGGGACAGGGAATGAGCAGTTCTTC.

The chain combines TRBV7-3 with TRBJ2-3; D not certain. Germline-derived CDR1 and CDR2 are SGHTA and FQGTGA. CDR3 length: 13 residues. Trimming pared 5 bases from V and 4 bases from J, leaving 10 bases between. The CDR3 DNA reads as TGTGCCAGCAGCGCGATCAGGTCAGATACGCAGTATTTT. It translates to CASSAIRSDTQYF.

V is TRBV6-6 and J is TRBJ1-5; D unclear. V was cut by 6 bases and J by 3 bases, with 18 bases left in between. The CDR3 extends over 16 amino acids. The V gene's germline CDR1 is MNHNY and CDR2 SVGAGI (reference sequence). The CDR3 region is CASSPGVVTYNQPQHF. The CDR3 region has the DNA TGTGCCAGCAGCCCCGGGGTAGTGACCTACAATCAGCCCCAGCATTTT.

CDR3 in amino acids: CASRRGQMNTEAFF. In nucleotides, the CDR3 is TGTGCCAGCAGGAGGGGACAGATGAACACTGAAGCTTTCTTT. V and J are TRBV6-5 and TRBJ1-1; 7 nucleotides align to TRBD1. The CDR3 runs to 14 residues. V trimming: 6 bases; J trimming: 0 bases; junction bases outside the gene matches: 4. The germline CDR1 and CDR2 sequences are MNHEY and SVGAGI.

This rearrangement joins TRBV6-5 to TRBJ1-2; D is possibly TRBD1 (6 bases). This CDR3 contains 12 residues. Germline-derived CDR1 and CDR2 are MNHEY and SVGAGI. Deletions cut 6 bases from V and 8 bases from J, with 13 bases between. The CDR3 spells CASSRQGRGYTF. Here the CDR3 DNA reads TGTGCCAGCAGCCGGCAGGGGCGAGGCTACACCTTC.

The chain combines TRBV15 with TRBJ1-5; the D gene is possibly TRBD1 (5 bases). Germline CDR1 LNHNV, CDR2 YYDKDF (reference sequence). V lost 1 base, J lost 0 bases, and 7 bases lay in between. The CDR3 is made up of 15 amino acids. DNA of the CDR3: TGTGCCACCAGCAGAGTAGACAGTAGCAATCAGCCCCAGCATTTT. Protein sequence: CATSRVDSSNQPQHF.

The rearrangement links TRBV27 to TRBJ1-4, with D possibly TRBD1 on 5 matching bases. Germline CDR1 reads MNHEY; CDR2 reads SMNVEV (reference sequence). V lost 2 bases and J 2 bases, leaving 21 bases between the germline ends. This CDR3 is built from 19 residues. The chain's CDR3 is CASSLTQPPGHYTNEKLFF. The CDR3, as DNA: TGTGCCAGCAGTTTAACCCAACCACCTGGACACTATACTAATGAAAAACTGTTTTTT.

This clone has just one count. The chain employs TRBV6-5 and TRBJ2-7, with 9 bases lining up with TRBD1. Per the germline V gene, CDR1 is MNHEY and CDR2 is SVGAGI. V was clipped by 5 bases and J by 4 bases; unmatched bases: 9. This CDR3 has 15 residues. The CDR3 loop reads CASSRGQGAGYEQYV. DNA for the CDR3: TGTGCCAGCAGTCGGGGACAGGGCGCGGGATACGAGCAGTACGTC.

The V call is TRBV5-1, the J call TRBJ1-1, with 8 bases fitting TRBD1. Germline CDR1 reads SGHRS; CDR2 reads YFSETQ. J lost 8 bases, V lost 4 bases, and 10 bases had no gene match. There are 14 residues in the CDR3. DNA of the CDR3: TGCGCCAGCAGCCTGACAGGGGCGCAGGGGGAAGCTTTCTTT. It is translated as CASSLTGAQGEAFF.

The rearrangement uses TRBV30 and TRBJ2-7; 9 bases agree with TRBD1. There are 13 residues in the CDR3. Germline V gene data show CDR1 as GTSNPN and CDR2 as SVGIG (reference sequence). V gave up 3 bases and J gave up 3 bases; unmatched junction bases: 3. DNA for the CDR3: TGTGCCTGGAGCGGGGGACAGGGCTACGAGCAGTACGTC. It specifies CAWSGGQGYEQYV.

This clone occurred once. V and J are TRBV4-1 and TRBJ1-4, with D hard to call. The V end lost 1 base, the J end lost 7 bases, and 13 bases lay between the germline ends. The CDR3 runs to 15 residues. Germline V gives CDR1 MGHRA, CDR2 YSYEKL. CDR3 loop: CASSQAQVGSEKLFF. CDR3 bases: TGCGCCAGCAGCCAAGCTCAGGTGGGGAGTGAAAAACTGTTTTTT.

The chain combines TRBV5-1 with TRBJ2-2, with D possibly matching TRBD2 (6 bases). The V and J ends lost 3 bases and 9 bases respectively, with 18 bases between them. Germline V gene sequence: CDR1 SGHRS, CDR2 YFSETQ. This CDR3 has 15 amino acids. Here the CDR3 reads CASSWRDPTPWELFF. The CDR3 DNA follows: TGCGCCAGCAGCTGGAGGGACCCCACACCGTGGGAGCTGTTTTTT.

The gene calls are TRBV4-1 and TRBJ1-1, with 9 positions matching TRBD1. V lost 2 bases, J lost 5 bases, and 3 bases stayed unmatched. Per germline, CDR1 MGHRA and CDR2 YSYEKL. The length of the CDR3 is 14 residues. The chain's CDR3 is CASSQTGGLTEAFF. The CDR3 nucleotides read TGCGCCAGCAGCCAAACAGGGGGCCTGACTGAAGCTTTCTTT.

This chain links TRBV19 with TRBJ2-7; weak D call: TRBD2 (7 bases). CDR3 length equals 15 residues. The germline CDR1 and CDR2 sequences are LNHDA and SQIVND (reference sequence). V lost 0 bases and J 1 base, leaving 10 bases between the germline ends. Written as DNA, the CDR3 is TGTGCCAGTAGTATAGACGAGGGGGGGTCCTACGAGCAGTACTTC. This encodes CASSIDEGGSYEQYF. Looking up the rest from reference TRBV19 and TRBJ2-7 gives the full variable domain: DGGITQSPKYLFRKEGQNVTLSCEQNLNHDAMYWYRQDPGQGLRLIYYSQIVNDFQKGDIAEGYSVSREKKESFPLTVTSAQKNPTAFYLCASSIDEGGSYEQYFGPGTRLTVT.

This chain joins TRBV11-3 and TRBJ2-1; TRBD1 matches at 10 bases. CDR3 length: 16 residues. CDR1 is SGHNT, CDR2 YENEEA, per germline. The J segment lost 2 bases and the V segment lost 0 bases, leaving 1 base of the junction unmatched. The CDR3 protein is CASSLDGTGAYNEQFF. CDR3 DNA sequence: TGTGCCAGCAGCTTAGATGGGACAGGGGCCTACAATGAGCAGTTCTTC. Looking up the rest from reference TRBV11-3 and TRBJ2-1 gives the full variable domain: EAGVVQSPRYKIIEKKQPVAFWCNPISGHNTLYWYLQNLGQGPELLIRYENEEAVDDSQLPKDRFSAERLKGVDSTLKIQPAELGDSAVYLCASSLDGTGAYNEQFFGPGTRLTVL.

This chain links TRBV5-1 with TRBJ2-1, with 10 bases lining up with TRBD1. J was trimmed by 5 bases and V by 6 bases; bases with no gene match: 20. CDR1 SGHRS and CDR2 YFSETQ come from the germline V gene. The CDR3 extends over 19 amino acids. CDR3 bases: TGCGCCAGCACCCTGGACCTGGACAGGGGGGAATGGTTGGACAATGAGCAGTTCTTC. Amino acids: CASTLDLDRGEWLDNEQFF.

The V gene is TRBV19, the J gene TRBJ1-4; 9 bases fit TRBD1. With 4 bases clipped from V and 5 bases from J, the junction kept 5 bases outside the gene matches. The V gene's germline CDR1 is LNHDA and CDR2 SQIVND (reference sequence). There are 15 residues in the CDR3. In nucleotides, the CDR3 is TGTGCCAGTAGTACCGCCGGGACAGGGAATGAAAAACTGTTTTTT. It codes for CASSTAGTGNEKLFF.